This TCR beta chain was sequenced for a study of regulatory T cells in long-lasting Graves disease. Germline CDR1 MNHGY, CDR2 SVAAGI. The CDR3 has 15 residues. V lost 4 bases to trimming and J lost 1 base; unmatched junction nucleotides: 6. Findings and caveats of the study: Persistent disease preferred TRBV28, TRBJ1-2 and TRBJ2-5; new disease, TRBV20-1 and TRBJ2-1.

This sample's time point: newly diagnosed GD, antithyroid drugs for less than 3 months. There was RNA extracted from PBMCs, and the TCR library was made from it. Researchers made TCR beta libraries by using iRepertoire HTBI primers and running Arm-PCR on CDR3 regions. TCRdb recomputed calls from the multiplex PCR reads with MiXCR, one row per CDR3 protein. This sample carries roughly 220,000 distinct CDR3 sequences, about 18% of them seen once, and the ten largest clones take 22%. This clonotype was seen only once. Its antigen is as yet unknown. The rearrangement uses TRBV6-9 and TRBJ2-5; 7 nucleotides agree with TRBD2. This receptor was identified in a female donor with Graves disease. Sequencing was performed on peripheral blood mononuclear cells (PBMCs), taken at new diagnosis, from a patient treated with antithyroid drugs. The CDR3 loop is CASSLDSGSQETQYF. DNA for the CDR3: TGTGCCAGCAGTTTAGATAGCGGGTCCCAAGAGACCCAGTACTTC.